This T cell receptor beta chain was profiled in a study of T cell responses to AZD1222 COVID-19 vaccine. TCRdb's copy holds only in-frame clones and misses some; the assay was immunoSEQ multiplex PCR. The sample holds roughly 120,000 clones, 85% seen once. Overall study results and limits: The donors showed a predominance of white British ancestry and of females, with possible underestimation of clonal diversity.

A word on this clone: What it recognizes is unknown.

The sequencing used peripheral blood, collected 28 days after the second AZD1222 dose. The receptor was isolated from an adult who received the AZD1222 COVID-19 vaccine.

Written as DNA, the CDR3 is TGTGCCAGCAGCTCGTGGCCCAGCGGCACTGAAGCTTTCTTT. The encoded protein is CASSSWPSGTEAFF. This chain links TRBV5-8 with TRBJ1-1; no clear D gene. The ends were cut back, 3 bases at V and 4 bases at J, with 13 bases in the middle. Germline V gene lookup returns CDR1 SGHTS and CDR2 YDEGEE. There are 14 residues in the CDR3.